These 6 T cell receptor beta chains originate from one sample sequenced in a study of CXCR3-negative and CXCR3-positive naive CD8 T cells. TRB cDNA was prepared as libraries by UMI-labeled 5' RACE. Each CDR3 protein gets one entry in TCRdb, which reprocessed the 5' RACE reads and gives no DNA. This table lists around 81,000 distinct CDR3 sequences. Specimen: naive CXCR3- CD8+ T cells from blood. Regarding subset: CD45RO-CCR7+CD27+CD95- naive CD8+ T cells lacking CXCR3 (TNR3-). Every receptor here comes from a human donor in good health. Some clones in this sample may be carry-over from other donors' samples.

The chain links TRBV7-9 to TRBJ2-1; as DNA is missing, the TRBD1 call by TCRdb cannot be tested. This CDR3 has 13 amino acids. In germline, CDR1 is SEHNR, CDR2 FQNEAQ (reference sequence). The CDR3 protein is CASSAPLSNEQFF.

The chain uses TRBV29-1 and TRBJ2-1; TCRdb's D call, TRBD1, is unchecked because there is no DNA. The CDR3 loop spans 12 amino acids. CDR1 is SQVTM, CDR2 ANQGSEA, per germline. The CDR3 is CSVESGINEQFF.

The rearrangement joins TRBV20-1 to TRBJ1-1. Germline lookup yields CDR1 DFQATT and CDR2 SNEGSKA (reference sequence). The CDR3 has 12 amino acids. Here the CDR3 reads CSALRGETEAFF.

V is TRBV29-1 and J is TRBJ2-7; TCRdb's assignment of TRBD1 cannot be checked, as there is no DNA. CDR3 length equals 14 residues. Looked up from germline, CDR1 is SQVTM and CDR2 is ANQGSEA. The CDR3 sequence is CSVGLLDRGHEQYF.

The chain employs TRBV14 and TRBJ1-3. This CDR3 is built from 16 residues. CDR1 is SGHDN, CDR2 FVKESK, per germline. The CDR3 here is CASSQDRRLSGNTIYF.

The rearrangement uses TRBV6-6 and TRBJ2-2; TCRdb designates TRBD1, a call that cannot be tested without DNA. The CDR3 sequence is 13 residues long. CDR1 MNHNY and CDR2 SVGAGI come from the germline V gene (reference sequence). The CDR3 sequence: CASSPSEGRELFF.